This T cell receptor (beta chain) came from a study of T cells in Graves' hyperthyroidism and ophthalmopathy. Comment on this clonotype: Antigen: not known.

Amplification of TCR beta CDR3 regions used RNA as the template. HTBI primers were employed in a first-round RT-PCR of the TCR CDR3. TCRdb re-analysed the multiplex PCR reads in MiXCR, keeping a single row per CDR3 protein. The table has hundreds of thousands of distinct CDR3 sequences, less than 25% seen once. Broader study findings: Blood also carried most thyroid clonotypes expanded above 0.001.

Active moderate-to-severe ophthalmopathy, Clinical Activity Score at least 3, NOSPECS at least 4, under 3 months' duration. Uncontrolled infection, other autoimmune disease, pregnancy or lactation led to exclusion. Trimming took 3 bases from V and 6 from J, leaving 12 bases between them. The CDR3 consists of 14 residues. Germline CDR1 and CDR2: LNHDA and SQIVND (reference sequence). This TCR derives from a man aged 25-40 years with Graves' ophthalmopathy. This chain uses TRBV19 with TRBJ1-5, with D possibly matching TRBD1 (5 bases). Sample: blood. CDR3 in amino acids: CASSMGGVAQPQHF. CDR3 in DNA: TGTGCCAGTAGTATGGGAGGGGTGGCTCAGCCCCAGCATTTT.